The entry that follows covers one T cell receptor beta chain sequence. In the same sample, other DNA sequences code for this CDR3. The method was immunoSEQ multiplex PCR; TCRdb's version includes in-frame clones alone and lacks a portion of them. The data contain fewer than 80,000 clones, around 92% of them singletons. The data derive from a study of T cell changes during pregnancy in multiple sclerosis. Losses at the gene ends were 5 bases for V and 2 bases for J; bases not matched to a gene: 4. The CDR3 has 14 amino acids. CDR1 and CDR2 (germline): SEHNR, FQNEAQ (reference sequence). The V call is TRBV7-9, the J call TRBJ1-2, with TRBD1 matching 8 bases. This TCR came from a female donor in good health, enrolled as a control in a pregnancy study. The sequenced sample was peripheral blood, obtained in the third trimester of pregnancy. CDR3 sequence reads: CASSLGQGNYGYTF. The CDR3 nucleotides read TGTGCCAGCAGCCTCGGACAGGGAAACTATGGCTACACCTTC.